This TCR beta chain stems from a study of STAT3 mutations in large granular lymphocyte leukemia. Study in general: Roughly half the longitudinally sequenced T-LGLL patients had canonical STAT3 mutations. General study results and limits: At least one immunodominant TCR beta clonotype appeared in every T-cell large granular lymphocyte leukemia patient. In some patients, a small highly pathogenic clone possibly went undetected. TCR clonotype switching after therapy occurred in about 30% of the 18 patients.

A note on this clone: What it binds is unknown.

V was pared by 1 base and J by 9 bases, with 13 bases between. Per germline, CDR1 GTSNPN and CDR2 SVGIG (reference sequence). The CDR3 is 14 amino acids. Produced via immunoSEQ multiplex PCR; TCRdb's table is partial and in-frame only. The sample gives 20,000 to 30,000 clones, approximately 94% of which show up once; 6.5% is in the top ten. The sequencing input was peripheral blood mononuclear cells. This TCR was recovered from a man aged 40-50 years with T-cell large granular lymphocyte leukemia. Some clones in this sample may be carry-over from other donors' samples. V and J are TRBV30 and TRBJ1-6; a weak D match, TRBD1 (6 bases). The CDR3 protein is CAWSAGGLVSPLHF. In DNA, the CDR3 is TGTGCCTGGAGTGCGGGGGGCCTTGTTTCACCCCTCCACTTT. Full variable domain (rest looked up from reference TRBV30 and TRBJ1-6): SQTIHQWPATLVQPVGSPLSLECTVEGTSNPNLYWYRQAAGRGLQLLFYSVGIGQISSEVPQNLSASRPQDRQFILSSKKLLLSDSGFYLCAWSAGGLVSPLHFGNGTRLTVT.